Each of the 28 T cell receptor beta chains below was sequenced from the same sample in a study of T cell responses to AZD1222 COVID-19 vaccine. Only in-frame clones appear in the TCRdb table, and some are missing; sequencing was by immunoSEQ multiplex PCR. Of 150,000 to 200,000 clones listed, about 92% were seen once; the top ten hold less than 11%. Material: peripheral blood, obtained on day 0 of AZD1222 vaccination. These receptors all stem from an adult in good health.

The chain employs TRBV30 and TRBJ1-2, with 7 positions matching TRBD1. The germline CDR1 and CDR2 sequences are GTSNPN and SVGIG (reference sequence). The CDR3 has 15 amino acids. The junction had 12 bases not matched to a gene; V was cut back by 3 bases and J by 5 bases. CDR3 sequence (DNA): TGTGCCTGGAGGCTCTCATGGGACAGTCAATATGGCTACACCTTC. Protein: CAWRLSWDSQYGYTF.

The V gene is TRBV5-6, the J gene TRBJ2-3; the match to TRBD1 covers 12 bases. The junction had 4 bases not matched to a gene; V was cut back by 4 bases and J by 4 bases. This CDR3 comprises 15 residues. Germline values: CDR1 SGHDT, CDR2 YYEEEE. CDR3 sequence reads: CASSPGTGGADTQYF. Here the CDR3 DNA reads TGTGCCAGCAGCCCCGGGACAGGGGGCGCAGATACGCAGTATTTT.

The rearrangement joins TRBV19 to TRBJ1-5; D ambiguous. There are 14 residues in the CDR3. V was cut by 3 bases and J by 2 bases, with 8 bases left in between. Germline CDR1 and CDR2: LNHDA and SQIVND (reference sequence). CDR3 loop: CASSMGEGNQPQHF. The CDR3 DNA follows: TGTGCCAGTAGTATGGGAGAGGGCAATCAGCCCCAGCATTTT.

V and J are TRBV6-5 and TRBJ1-5; D gene uncertain. With 6 bases removed from V and 0 bases from J, the gap between germline ends came to 9 bases. The CDR3 spans 14 residues. Germline CDR1 is MNHEY and CDR2 is SVGAGI. The CDR3 is CASRTVNSNQPQHF. CDR3 DNA: TGTGCCAGCAGAACAGTTAATAGCAATCAGCCCCAGCATTTT.

The sample holds a few counts of this clone. In nucleotides, the CDR3 is TGTGCCAGTAGCCTTACCGGGACAGTAAAGACCCAGTACTTC. Its translation is CASSLTGTVKTQYF. The chain couples TRBV19 to TRBJ2-5; 7 positions match TRBD1. J lost 6 bases, V lost 6 bases, and 10 bases had no gene match. Per the germline V gene, CDR1 is LNHDA and CDR2 is SQIVND (reference sequence). The CDR3 has 14 residues.

The chain employs TRBV10-3 and TRBJ2-7, with TRBD2 identical over 10 bases. The CDR3 is 13 amino acids. Per the germline V gene, CDR1 is ENHRY and CDR2 is SYGVKD. V gave up 4 bases and J gave up 3 bases; unmatched junction bases: 0. The DNA of the CDR3 is TGTGCCATCAGTGTAGCGGGGGGCTACGAGCAGTACGTC. Protein product: CAISVAGGYEQYV.

The J gene is TRBJ2-1, the V gene TRBV2; D not certain. Germline V gene sequence: CDR1 SNHLY, CDR2 FYNNEI. The CDR3 extends over 14 amino acids. V was pared by 7 bases and J by 6 bases, with 16 bases between. CDR3 loop: CASKEISVGNEQFF. In DNA, the CDR3 is TGTGCCAGCAAGGAGATCTCGGTGGGCAATGAGCAGTTCTTC.

The chain recombines TRBV5-8 with TRBJ1-2; TRBD1 might be the D (6 bases). Trimming took 0 bases from V and 4 from J, leaving 13 bases between them. Germline CDR1 and CDR2: SGHTS and YDEGEE. The CDR3 extends over 15 amino acids. Here the CDR3 DNA reads TGTGCCAGCAGCTTGGCCCTCAGGGGCGGCTATGGCTACACCTTC. Its translation: CASSLALRGGYGYTF.

This clone was detected once. Additional DNA sequences in this sample encode the identical CDR3. The chain recombines TRBV19 with TRBJ2-5, with unresolved D. Trimming shortened V by 9 bases and J by 5 bases, and 7 bases separated the two germline ends. CDR1 and CDR2 (germline): LNHDA, SQIVND (reference sequence). CDR3 size: 10 residues. This CDR3 is CASGRETQYF. As DNA, the CDR3 is TGTGCCAGCGGGCGGGAGACCCAGTACTTC.

This chain links TRBV7-2 with TRBJ2-7; D might be TRBD2 (5 bases). CDR1 and CDR2 from the germline V gene are SGHTA and FQGNSA. V was shortened by 6 bases and J by 2 bases, with 11 bases between the two germline ends. The CDR3 length is 13 residues. The CDR3 nucleotides read TGTGCCAGCAGGCGGGCAACGACCTACGAGCAGTACTTC. Protein: CASRRATTYEQYF.

This chain joins TRBV6-1 and TRBJ1-1; no reliable D call. CDR3 size: 13 residues. The germline gives CDR1 MNHNS, CDR2 SASEGT. V lost 5 bases and J 4 bases, leaving 11 bases between the germline ends. CDR3 region: CASSPRKRTEAFF. Here the CDR3 DNA reads TGTGCCAGCAGTCCCCGGAAGCGCACTGAAGCTTTCTTT.

This clone was seen just once. The rearrangement links TRBV11-2 to TRBJ1-2, with 7 positions matching TRBD1. The CDR3 covers 16 residues. V shed 5 bases, J shed 4 bases, and the junction held 13 bases outside the gene matches. The germline CDR1 and CDR2 sequences are SGHAT and FQNNGV. CDR3 bases: TGTGCCAGCAGCCCTATCGAGGGGGCATCCGGCTATGGCTACACCTTC. Amino acid sequence: CASSPIEGASGYGYTF.

V usage is TRBV6-1 and J usage is TRBJ2-1; D is perhaps TRBD2 (6 bases). The germline V gene encodes CDR1 MNHNS and CDR2 SASEGT. The CDR3 sequence is 14 residues long. Deletions cut 2 bases from V and 4 bases from J, with 9 bases between. Here the CDR3 reads CASSEPEGYNEQFF. The CDR3, as DNA: TGTGCCAGCAGTGAACCGGAGGGTTACAATGAGCAGTTCTTC.

The chain uses TRBV18 and TRBJ1-5, with unresolved D. This CDR3 has 14 amino acids. Germline CDR1 is KGHSH and CDR2 is LQKENI. V lost 6 bases and J 6 bases, leaving 15 bases between the germline ends. This CDR3 reads CASSRANDGQPQHF. The CDR3, as DNA: TGTGCCAGCTCGCGTGCGAACGACGGTCAGCCCCAGCATTTT.

The V call is TRBV2, the J call TRBJ2-3; D is uncertain. Trimming took 0 bases from V and 2 from J, leaving 15 bases between them. Germline lookup yields CDR1 SNHLY and CDR2 FYNNEI. The CDR3 contains 17 residues. DNA of the CDR3: TGTGCCAGCAGTGAAGCGGTGGCGTCGAGAAACACAGATACGCAGTATTTT. Translating gives CASSEAVASRNTDTQYF.

The V and J genes are TRBV4-2 and TRBJ2-6; TRBD2 is a possible D gene (6 bases). The length of the CDR3 is 16 residues. Germline-derived CDR1 and CDR2 are LGHNA and YNFKEQ. Deletions cut 0 bases from V and 2 bases from J, with 8 bases between. The chain's CDR3 is CASSQDSGAGANVLTF. DNA for the CDR3: TGTGCCAGCAGCCAAGATTCGGGGGCTGGGGCCAACGTCCTGACTTTC.

This clone was counted a single time. The CDR3 protein is CASRAFPGDGNTIYF. CDR3 nucleotides: TGTGCCAGCAGGGCCTTTCCCGGGGATGGAAACACCATATATTTT. The rearrangement joins TRBV6-5 to TRBJ1-3; D is unresolved. Trimming took off 6 bases at V and 3 bases at J, with 15 bases between the two ends. Germline CDR1 reads MNHEY; CDR2 reads SVGAGI. The CDR3 consists of 15 residues.

The chain employs TRBV9 and TRBJ1-1; 8 bases line up with TRBD1. The germline V gene encodes CDR1 SGDLS and CDR2 YYNGEE. V was pared by 3 bases and J by 7 bases, with 8 bases of the junction left unmatched. This CDR3 is 14 amino acids long. CDR3 nucleotides: TGTGCCAGCAGCGCGCGGACAGGGTATGGTGAAGCTTTCTTT. Protein: CASSARTGYGEAFF.

The CDR3 is CASSSGTNYEQYF. The CDR3 DNA follows: TGTGCCAGTAGCTCCGGGACTAACTACGAGCAGTACTTC. This chain joins TRBV19 and TRBJ2-7; TRBD2 matches at 7 bases. Germline CDR1 is LNHDA and CDR2 is SQIVND (reference sequence). This CDR3 is built from 13 residues. Losses at the gene ends were 6 bases for V and 3 bases for J; bases not matched to a gene: 5.

In DNA, the CDR3 is TGTGCCAGCGTGACCCGGCGAGTCAACTATGGCTACACCTTC. It is translated as CASVTRRVNYGYTF. The chain joins TRBV28 to TRBJ1-2; D gene uncertain. The CDR3 loop spans 14 amino acids. V lost 8 bases and J lost 2, with 15 bases in between. Germline V lookup: CDR1 MDHEN, CDR2 SYDVKM.

This clone was seen just once. Its ends do not fully match the called genes, so a read error is possible. The chain carries TRBV6-1 and TRBJ1-2; possibly TRBD1 for D (6 bases). Germline assignment: CDR1 MNHNS and CDR2 SASEGT. The length of the CDR3 is 15 residues. DNA for the CDR3: TGTGCCAGCAGTGAAGCCGCTCGGGGGGGCGATGGCGACACCTTC. Translated, it gives CASSEAARGGDGDTF.

This clone was counted once. The chain couples TRBV19 to TRBJ1-1; D unresolved. The CDR3 is made up of 12 amino acids. Germline V gene data show CDR1 as LNHDA and CDR2 as SQIVND (reference sequence). V lost 4 bases and J lost 4, with 7 bases in between. CDR3 in DNA: TGTGCCAGTAGTAGGTTGGGCACTGAAGCTTTCTTT. Translated: CASSRLGTEAFF.

The V call is TRBV18, the J call TRBJ1-1, with a weak D call TRBD1 (5 bases). CDR3 length: 14 residues. CDR1 KGHSH and CDR2 LQKENI come from the germline V gene. V was cut by 5 bases and J by 7 bases, with 17 bases left in between. The CDR3 sequence: CASSSEVLDIEAFF. The CDR3 DNA is TGTGCCAGCTCATCGGAGGTATTGGACATTGAAGCTTTCTTT. Looking up the rest from reference TRBV18 and TRBJ1-1 gives the full variable domain: NAGVMQNPRHLVRRRGQEARLRCSPMKGHSHVYWYRQLPEEGLKFMVYLQKENIIDESGMPKERFSAEFPKEGPSILRIQQVVRGDSAAYFCASSSEVLDIEAFFGQGTRLTVV.

The chain carries TRBV5-6 and TRBJ1-3; no clear D gene. The CDR3 runs 12 residues. Germline V CDR1 and CDR2: SGHDT, YYEEEE. The V end was cut by 4 bases, the J end by 6 bases, with 8 bases between. CDR3 bases: TGTGCCAGCAGCATTAGGGCAAACACCATATATTTT. The encoded protein is CASSIRANTIYF.

The J gene is TRBJ1-2, the V gene TRBV5-1; D ambiguous. This CDR3 has 16 amino acids. Deletions cut 0 bases from V and 2 bases from J, with 14 bases between. Germline CDR1 is SGHRS and CDR2 is YFSETQ. CDR3 sequence reads: CASSLAGWVGNYGYTF. The CDR3 DNA reads TGCGCCAGCAGCTTGGCTGGGTGGGTTGGGAACTATGGCTACACCTTC.

This sequence joins TRBV18 and TRBJ1-1, with D possibly TRBD1 on 5 matching bases. V lost 0 bases, J lost 5 bases, and 19 bases lay in between. There are 17 residues in the CDR3. Per the germline V gene, CDR1 is KGHSH and CDR2 is LQKENI. The CDR3 spells CASSPPKGQGRKTEAFF. The CDR3 DNA reads as TGTGCCAGCTCACCACCTAAGGGTCAGGGAAGAAAAACTGAAGCTTTCTTT.

This chain links TRBV6-5 with TRBJ1-5; D not resolved. The V end lost 6 bases, the J end lost 1 base, and 10 bases lay between the germline ends. CDR1 is MNHEY, CDR2 SVGAGI, per germline. This CDR3 has 14 residues. The CDR3 loop reads CASRWVQSNQPQHF. The CDR3 coding sequence is TGTGCCAGCAGGTGGGTCCAGAGCAATCAGCCCCAGCATTTT.

V is TRBV6-2 or TRBV6-3 and J is TRBJ1-1; no clear D gene. The CDR3 loop spans 13 amino acids. The germline CDR1 and CDR2 sequences are MNHEY and SVGEGT. V was clipped by 2 bases and J by 4 bases, with 8 bases between them. The CDR3 coding sequence is TGTGCCAGCAGTTACGGCTCGAGCACTGAAGCTTTCTTT. This sequence encodes CASSYGSSTEAFF.